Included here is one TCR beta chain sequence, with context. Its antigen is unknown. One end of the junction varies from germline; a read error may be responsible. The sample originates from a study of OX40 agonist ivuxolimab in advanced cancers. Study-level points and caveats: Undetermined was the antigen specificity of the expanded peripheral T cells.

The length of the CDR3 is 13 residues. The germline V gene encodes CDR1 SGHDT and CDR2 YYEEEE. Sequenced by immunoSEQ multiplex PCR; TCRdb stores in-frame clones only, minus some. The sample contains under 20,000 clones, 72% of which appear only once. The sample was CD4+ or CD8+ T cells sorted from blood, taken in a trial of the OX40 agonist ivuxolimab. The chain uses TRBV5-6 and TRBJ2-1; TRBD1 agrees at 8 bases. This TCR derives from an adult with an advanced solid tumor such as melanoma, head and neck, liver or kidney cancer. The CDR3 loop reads CASSLGDGDRLLF. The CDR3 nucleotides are TGTGCCAGCAGCTTGGGAGACGGGGACAGGTTGCTCTTC.